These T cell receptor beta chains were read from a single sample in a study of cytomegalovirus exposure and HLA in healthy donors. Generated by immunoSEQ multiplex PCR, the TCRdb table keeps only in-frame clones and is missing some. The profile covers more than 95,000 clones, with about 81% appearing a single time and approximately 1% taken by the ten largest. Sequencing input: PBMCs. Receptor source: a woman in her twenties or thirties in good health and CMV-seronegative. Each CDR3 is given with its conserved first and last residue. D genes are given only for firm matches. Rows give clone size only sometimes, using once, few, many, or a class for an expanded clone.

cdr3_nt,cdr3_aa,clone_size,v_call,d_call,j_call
TGTGCCAGCTCAGAGGGACAGGGAGGCTATGGCTACACCTTC,CASSEGQGGYGYTF,once,TRBV18,TRBD1,TRBJ1-2
TGTGCCAGCAGCCCTACTAACACCGGGGAGCTGTTTTTT,CASSPTNTGELFF,few,TRBV11-2,-,TRBJ2-2
TGTGCCAGCAGCCAGGGGACAGGGGTTTATGGCTACACCTTC,CASSQGTGVYGYTF,once,TRBV14,TRBD1,TRBJ1-2
TGTGCCAGTAGAACTTGGAAGTCTGGGACAGGGGATTGGCCCCAGCATTTT,CASRTWKSGTGDWPQHF,-,TRBV19,TRBD1,TRBJ1-5
TGTGCCAGCAGTTCCCCGGGACACCCGAACACTGAAGCTTTCTTT,CASSSPGHPNTEAFF,few,TRBV6-5,-,TRBJ1-1
TGTGCCAGCAGCTTGGAAACGGGGGTGGGCACAGATACGCAGTATTTT,CASSLETGVGTDTQYF,-,TRBV5-4,-,TRBJ2-3
TGTGCCAGTAGTATAGGAGGGGGGGCACTATCGCGTGGCTACACCTTC,CASSIGGGALSRGYTF,-,TRBV19,-,TRBJ1-2
TGTGCCAGCAGCCTCTTGCCTCTAGCGGGAGGAAGCACAGATACGCAGTATTTT,CASSLLPLAGGSTDTQYF,few,TRBV7-3,TRBD2,TRBJ2-3
TGTGCCAGCACCCCCAGGGGCGAAGGCAATCAGCCCCAGCATTTT,CASTPRGEGNQPQHF,-,TRBV6-6,-,TRBJ1-5
TGCGCCAGCAGCTTGGCACCTAGCGGTGCTAGCACAGATACGCAGTATTTT,CASSLAPSGASTDTQYF,-,TRBV5-1,TRBD2,TRBJ2-3
TGTGCCAGCAGGGGACAAACAGGGGGCAAGGTGGGGGTGAACTATGGCTACACCTTC,CASRGQTGGKVGVNYGYTF,-,TRBV7-2,TRBD1,TRBJ1-2
TGCGCCAGCAGCATTCCTACCGGGACAGGGGGCACAGATACGCAGTATTTT,CASSIPTGTGGTDTQYF,-,TRBV5-1,TRBD1,TRBJ2-3
TGTGCCAGCAGCTTACTAGCGGGGGCCACTCAAGAGACCCAGTACTTC,CASSLLAGATQETQYF,-,TRBV7-6,TRBD2,TRBJ2-5
TGTGCCAGCAGCAGGGATAGCAATCAGCCCCAGCATTTT,CASSRDSNQPQHF,-,TRBV6-5,-,TRBJ1-5
TGTGCCTGGAGTGTAGGAGGGGCCCCTCGAACCCAGTACTTC,CAWSVGGAPRTQYF,-,TRBV30,-,TRBJ2-5
TGTGCCAGCAGCTTGTATTTGAGGACAGCCAACACCGGGGAGCTGTTTTTT,CASSLYLRTANTGELFF,-,TRBV5-5,-,TRBJ2-2
TGTGCCAGCAGCCCAGGTGGGACTAGTTACGAGCAGTACTTC,CASSPGGTSYEQYF,once,TRBV11-3,TRBD2,TRBJ2-7
TGTGCCTGGGGGGAGGCTGGGGCCAACGTCCTGACTTTC,CAWGEAGANVLTF,-,TRBV30,-,TRBJ2-6